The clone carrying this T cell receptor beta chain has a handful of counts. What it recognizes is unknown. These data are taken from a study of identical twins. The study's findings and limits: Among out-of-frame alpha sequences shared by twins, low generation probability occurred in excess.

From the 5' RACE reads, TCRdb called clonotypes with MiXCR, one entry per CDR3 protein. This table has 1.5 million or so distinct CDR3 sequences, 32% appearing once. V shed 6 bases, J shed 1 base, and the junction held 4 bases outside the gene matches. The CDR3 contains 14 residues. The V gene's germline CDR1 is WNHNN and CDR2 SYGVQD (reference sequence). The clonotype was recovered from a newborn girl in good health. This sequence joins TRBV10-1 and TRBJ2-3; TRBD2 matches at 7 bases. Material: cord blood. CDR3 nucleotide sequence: TGCGCCAGCAGAGAAAGCGGGGGCACAGATACGCAGTATTTT. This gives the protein CASRESGGTDTQYF.